This entry lists 16 T cell receptor beta chains sequenced from one sample in a study of OX40 agonist ivuxolimab in advanced cancers. Using immunoSEQ multiplex PCR, the repertoire was profiled, and TCRdb retains in-frame clones only, with some absent. The table includes about 62,000 clones, about 88% detected once. Sample: CD4+ or CD8+ T cells sorted from blood, taken in a trial of the OX40 agonist ivuxolimab. Receptors were obtained from an adult with an advanced solid tumor such as melanoma, head and neck, liver or kidney cancer.

The J gene is TRBJ2-7, the V gene TRBV10-3; 8 positions match TRBD1. With V trimmed by 10 bases and J by 2 bases, 1 base remained unmatched. Germline loops: CDR1 ENHRY, CDR2 SYGVKD. This CDR3 comprises 11 residues. CDR3 in amino acids: CATGQAYEQYF. Written as DNA, the CDR3 is TGTGCCACGGGACAGGCCTACGAGCAGTACTTC.

The chain employs TRBV28 and TRBJ1-2, with D tentatively TRBD1 (6 bases). This CDR3 is built from 13 residues. V was trimmed by 3 bases and J by 8 bases, leaving 13 bases between them. Per germline, CDR1 MDHEN and CDR2 SYDVKM. CDR3 amino acids: CASSLGAKRGYTF. CDR3 in DNA: TGTGCCAGCAGTTTGGGGGCCAAAAGGGGCTACACCTTC.

The chain is built from TRBV5-6 and TRBJ2-7; the match to TRBD2 covers 13 bases. Germline V gene data show CDR1 as SGHDT and CDR2 as YYEEEE. J lost 4 bases, V lost 0 bases, and 4 bases had no gene match. CDR3 length equals 16 residues. The CDR3 region is CASSLAGGLAGYEQYF. The CDR3 DNA reads TGTGCCAGCAGCTTGGCCGGGGGACTAGCGGGGTACGAGCAGTACTTC.

The chain combines TRBV9 with TRBJ2-1, with 11 bases identical to TRBD2. Germline-derived CDR1 and CDR2 are SGDLS and YYNGEE. Trimming cost V 3 bases and J 3 bases; bases outside gene matches: 2. This CDR3 is built from 15 residues. Here the CDR3 reads CASSGGLADYNEQFF. CDR3 DNA sequence: TGTGCCAGCAGCGGGGGACTAGCGGACTACAATGAGCAGTTCTTC.

The chain combines TRBV25-1 with TRBJ1-6, with unresolved D. The CDR3 is 14 amino acids. V was cut by 5 bases and J by 8 bases, with 13 bases left in between. The germline CDR1 and CDR2 sequences are MGHDK and SYGVNS. CDR3 DNA: TGTGCCAGCAGTACCGGGCCTCCTTATTCACCCCTCCACTTT. Translated: CASSTGPPYSPLHF.

As for this clone: Other DNA sequences within the sample encode an identical CDR3. The rearrangement joins TRBV7-8 to TRBJ2-7; D may be TRBD1 (6 bases). V lost 4 bases, J lost 3 bases, and 16 bases lay in between. Germline V CDR1 and CDR2: SGHVS, FQNEAQ. This CDR3 contains 15 residues. In DNA form, the CDR3 reads TGTGCCAGCAGCTCGACGTATTCAGGGGACTACGAGCAGTACTTC. Its translation: CASSSTYSGDYEQYF.

CDR3 amino acids: CASSFTRQLGLYNEQFF. In nucleotides, the CDR3 is TGTGCCAGCAGCTTCACCCGTCAGCTGGGACTGTACAATGAGCAGTTCTTC. The chain combines TRBV11-1 with TRBJ2-1, with D perhaps TRBD2 (6 bases). V gave up 3 bases and J gave up 4 bases, with 19 bases separating them. Germline CDR1 reads SGHAT; CDR2 reads FQDESV (reference sequence). The CDR3 is 17 amino acids.

The V and J genes are TRBV6-5 and TRBJ1-1; D gene ambiguous. CDR3 length: 12 residues. Germline V gives CDR1 MNHEY, CDR2 SVGAGI. Trimming shortened V by 5 bases and J by 4 bases, and 8 bases separated the two germline ends. CDR3 in amino acids: CASSGGSTEAFF. The DNA of the CDR3 is TGTGCCAGCAGTGGAGGGAGCACTGAAGCTTTCTTT.

The rearrangement links TRBV5-1 to TRBJ2-5; maybe TRBD2 (5 bases). CDR1 is SGHRS and CDR2 is YFSETQ in the germline V gene. V lost 2 bases to trimming and J lost 4 bases, with 12 bases between them. The CDR3 has 14 amino acids. In DNA form, the CDR3 reads TGCGCCAGCAGCTTTGAGGGAGAAGGAGAGACCCAGTACTTC. Protein product: CASSFEGEGETQYF.

Here the CDR3 DNA reads TGCGCCAGCAGTGAGTCGACTCTGAGCCTTGGGGAGACCCAGTACTTC. It translates to CASSESTLSLGETQYF. The chain carries TRBV10-1 and TRBJ2-5; D gene ambiguous. Germline loops: CDR1 WNHNN, CDR2 SYGVQD (reference sequence). The germline V and J ends were trimmed by 0 bases and 5 bases, with 16 bases remaining between them. This CDR3 region has 16 residues.

This clone was recorded only once. The genes are TRBV7-8 and TRBJ1-4; no clear D. The germline V and J ends were trimmed by 1 base and 0 bases, with 9 bases remaining between them. Germline V gene data show CDR1 as SGHVS and CDR2 as FQNEAQ. CDR3 length equals 16 residues. Here the CDR3 reads CASSLGHYSTNEKLFF. The DNA of the CDR3 is TGTGCCAGCAGCTTAGGACACTACTCAACTAATGAAAAACTGTTTTTT.

The rearrangement links TRBV29-1 to TRBJ1-1; 9 bases fit TRBD1. CDR1 and CDR2 from the germline V gene are SQVTM and ANQGSEA. With V trimmed by 8 bases and J by 1 base, 2 bases remained unmatched. The CDR3 spans 12 residues. CDR3 loop: CSSDRGNTEAFF. CDR3 in DNA: TGCAGCTCGGACAGGGGGAACACTGAAGCTTTCTTT.

The chain couples TRBV18 to TRBJ1-3; 10 nucleotides align to TRBD1. CDR1 is KGHSH, CDR2 LQKENI, per germline. The trim removed 0 bases at V and 4 bases at J, leaving 3 bases unmatched. The CDR3 length is 16 residues. CDR3 amino acids: CASSPPGQGTGNTIYF. CDR3 in DNA: TGTGCCAGCTCACCACCGGGACAGGGGACCGGAAACACCATATATTTT.

The chain has TRBV6-5 and TRBJ2-3; D is unresolved. Germline CDR1 and CDR2: MNHEY and SVGAGI. This CDR3 spans 13 amino acids. Between the trimmed V and J ends, which lost 7 bases and 1 base, there was a span of 9 bases. The CDR3 nucleotides read TGTGCCAGCAATCGAGGCCGCACAGATACGCAGTATTTT. It codes for CASNRGRTDTQYF.

The chain couples TRBV5-6 to TRBJ2-1; 8 nucleotides line up with TRBD2. This CDR3 has 14 amino acids. The V gene end was trimmed by 7 bases and the J gene end by 4 bases; junction bases not matched to a gene: 7. Germline V CDR1 and CDR2: SGHDT, YYEEEE. For the CDR3, the DNA is TGTGCCAGCCTAAGCGGGAGTAGGTACAATGAGCAGTTCTTC. Protein product: CASLSGSRYNEQFF.

This chain joins TRBV7-9 and TRBJ2-2, with D tentatively TRBD1 or TRBD2 (6 bases each). The CDR3 extends over 16 amino acids. Trimming left V 10 bases short and J 0 bases short, with 18 bases between. Per germline, CDR1 SEHNR and CDR2 FQNEAQ (reference sequence). This CDR3 is CATPQGLATNTGELFF. DNA of the CDR3: TGTGCCACCCCCCAGGGGCTAGCGACGAACACCGGGGAGCTGTTTTTT. Supplemented by reference TRBV7-9 and TRBJ2-2, the full variable domain reads DTGVSQNPRHKITKRGQNVTFRCDPISEHNRLYWYRQTLGQGPEFLTYFQNEAQLEKSRLLSDRFSAERPKGSFSTLEIQRTEQGDSAMYLCATPQGLATNTGELFFGEGSRLTVL.